Sequencing of this T cell receptor beta chain was carried out in a study of blood T cell repertoires in COVID-19 (dated by TCRdb to the early 2020s). For context, the study as a whole: Collaborator samples came from the United States, Italy and Spain and covered acute and convalescent phases of COVID-19. Where available, HLA class I and class II types were obtained from metadata supplied by the sample provider rather than from assay-based typing. Deeply sampled blood TCRbeta repertoires from subjects exposed to, actively infected with, or recovered from COVID-19 were included in the dataset. Nearly every sample came with metadata listing a de-identified subject ID, COVID-19 status, age in years and sex. The samples were drawn from the first 160 participants of the ongoing ImmuneRACE study and from 950 to 1,500 subjects provided by 6 global collaborators. The prospective study material was composed of cDNA or gDNA derived from T cells, B-cell-depleted T cells, or PBMCs. The repertoires were made available in a free public database intended to serve as a resource for research on the immune response to SARS-CoV-2. What the work shows at the level of the full study, not this receptor alone: The amount of clinical and demographic metadata varied by source and participant and was provided uncurated.

Participants in the prospective study were enrolled through a virtual design, were aged 18 to 89 years, and lived in 24 United States geographic areas. In the prospective study, participants were assigned to cohorts based on the clinical history participants reported in a screening survey and a study questionnaire. Each participant in the prospective study had whole blood, serum and a nasopharyngeal or oropharyngeal swab collected by mobile phlebotomists. Over an approximately 2-month period, participants in the prospective study had the option of providing additional blood draws and questionnaires. Blood samples from the prospective study were shipped frozen or at room temperature prior to DNA extraction. TCRbeta CDR3 regions were amplified from genomic DNA using the immunoSEQ Assay, a bias-controlled multiplex PCR. Turning to the authors' computational methods: The number of nucleated cells in each sample was estimated by amplification of reference gene primers within the assay. To quantify the absolute abundance of each unique TCRbeta CDR3 rearrangement, sequence reads were collapsed and filtered. Productive Simpson clonality was computed per sample as the square root of Simpson's diversity index over productive rearrangements. TCRdb retrieved this table from immuneACCESS and kept in-frame rearrangements only. Not all clones are present; in checked studies, unresolved V genes account for under half, and no reason is known for the remainder. V, J and clone size are those of that table, while D and trimming were read from the DNA. Within this sample are some 200,000 clones, with roughly 82% of them counted one time only. Roughly 5% of the sample goes to the ten largest clones.

V loses 3 bases of germline sequence and J loses 7 bases, and the interval between the two ends is 6 bases. The CDR3 numbers 12 residues from cysteine through phenylalanine. Just CDR3 DNA is preserved here, 36 bases in frame from base 1. For this clone: There is no known antigen for this receptor. One base away there is no much larger clone; base qualities are not given.

The sequence derives from a woman aged 55-70 years with acute COVID-19. Sequences were obtained from PBMCs or T cells enriched from blood (not recorded which). This chain is built from TRBV12-3 or TRBV12-4 and TRBJ1-4; the D gene cannot be resolved reliably. The CDR3 sequence is CASSFVSEKLFF. The DNA reads TGTGCCAGCAGTTTCGTTAGTGAAAAACTGTTTTTT.